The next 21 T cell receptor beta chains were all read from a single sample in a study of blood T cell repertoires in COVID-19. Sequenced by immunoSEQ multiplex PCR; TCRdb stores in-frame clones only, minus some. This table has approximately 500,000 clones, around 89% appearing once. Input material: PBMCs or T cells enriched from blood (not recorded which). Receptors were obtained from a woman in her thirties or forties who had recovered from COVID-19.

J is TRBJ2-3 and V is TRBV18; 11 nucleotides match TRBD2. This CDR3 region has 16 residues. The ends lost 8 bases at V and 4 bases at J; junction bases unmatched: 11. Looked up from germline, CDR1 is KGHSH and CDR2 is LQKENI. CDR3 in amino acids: CASPLPGTSGADTQYF. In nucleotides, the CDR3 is TGTGCCAGCCCCCTACCCGGGACTAGCGGCGCAGATACGCAGTATTTT. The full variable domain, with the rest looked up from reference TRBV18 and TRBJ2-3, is NAGVMQNPRHLVRRRGQEARLRCSPMKGHSHVYWYRQLPEEGLKFMVYLQKENIIDESGMPKERFSAEFPKEGPSILRIQQVVRGDSAAYFCASPLPGTSGADTQYFGPGTRLTVL.

CDR3 coding DNA: TGTGCCAGCAGTCTCCTTCTAGCGGGAGGGCCAGTCCGGAACAATGAGCAGTTCTTC. Translating it yields CASSLLLAGGPVRNNEQFF. The chain links TRBV27 to TRBJ2-1, with 12 nucleotides matching TRBD2. Unmatched junction bases numbered 16, after V lost 5 bases and J lost 5 bases. In germline, CDR1 is MNHEY, CDR2 SMNVEV (reference sequence). This CDR3 is 19 amino acids long.

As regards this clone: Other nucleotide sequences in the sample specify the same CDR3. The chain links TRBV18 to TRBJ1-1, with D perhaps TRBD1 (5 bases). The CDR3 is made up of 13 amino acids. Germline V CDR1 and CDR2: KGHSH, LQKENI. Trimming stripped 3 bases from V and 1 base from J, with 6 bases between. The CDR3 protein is CASSPGQNTEAFF. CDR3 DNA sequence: TGTGCCAGCTCACCGGGGCAGAACACTGAAGCTTTCTTT.

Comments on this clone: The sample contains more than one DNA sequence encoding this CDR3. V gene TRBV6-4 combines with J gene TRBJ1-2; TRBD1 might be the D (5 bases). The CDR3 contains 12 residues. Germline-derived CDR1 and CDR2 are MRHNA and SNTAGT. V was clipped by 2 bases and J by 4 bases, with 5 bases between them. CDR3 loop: CASSDRGYGYTF. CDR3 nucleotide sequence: TGTGCCAGCAGTGACAGGGGCTATGGCTACACCTTC.

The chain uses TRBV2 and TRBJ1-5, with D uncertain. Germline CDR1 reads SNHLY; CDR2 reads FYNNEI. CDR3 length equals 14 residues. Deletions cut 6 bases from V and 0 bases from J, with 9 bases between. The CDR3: CASSPQYSNQPQHF. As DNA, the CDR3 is TGTGCCAGCAGCCCACAATATAGCAATCAGCCCCAGCATTTT.

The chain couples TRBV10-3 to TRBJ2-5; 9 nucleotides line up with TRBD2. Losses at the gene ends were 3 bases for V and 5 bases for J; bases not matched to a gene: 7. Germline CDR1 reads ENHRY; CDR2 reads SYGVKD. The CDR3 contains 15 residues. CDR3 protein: CAISESSGSWETQYF. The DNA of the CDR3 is TGTGCCATCAGTGAAAGTAGCGGGAGTTGGGAGACCCAGTACTTC.

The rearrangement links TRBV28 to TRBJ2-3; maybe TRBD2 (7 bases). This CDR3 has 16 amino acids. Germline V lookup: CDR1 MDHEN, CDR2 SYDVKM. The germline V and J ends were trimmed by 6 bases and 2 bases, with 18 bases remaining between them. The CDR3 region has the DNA TGTGCCAGCAGCAAATATAGGGGGGGATTCACAGATACGCAGTATTTT. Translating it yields CASSKYRGGFTDTQYF.

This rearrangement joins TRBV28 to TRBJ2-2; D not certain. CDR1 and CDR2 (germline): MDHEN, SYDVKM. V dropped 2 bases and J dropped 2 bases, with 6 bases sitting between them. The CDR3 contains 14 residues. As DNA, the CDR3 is TGTGCCAGCAGTTTAGAACTTAACACCGGGGAGCTGTTTTTT. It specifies CASSLELNTGELFF. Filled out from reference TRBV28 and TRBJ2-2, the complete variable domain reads DVKVTQSSRYLVKRTGEKVFLECVQDMDHENMFWYRQDPGLGLRLIYFSYDVKMKEKGDIPEGYSVSREKKERFSLILESASTNQTSMYLCASSLELNTGELFFGEGSRLTVL.

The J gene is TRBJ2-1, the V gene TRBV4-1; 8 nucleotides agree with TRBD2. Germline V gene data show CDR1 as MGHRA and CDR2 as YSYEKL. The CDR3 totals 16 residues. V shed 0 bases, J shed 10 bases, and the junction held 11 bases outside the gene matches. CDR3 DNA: TGCGCCAGCAGCCAAGAAAGGAGCGGGAGTGTTCGCGAGCAGTTCTTC. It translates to CASSQERSGSVREQFF.

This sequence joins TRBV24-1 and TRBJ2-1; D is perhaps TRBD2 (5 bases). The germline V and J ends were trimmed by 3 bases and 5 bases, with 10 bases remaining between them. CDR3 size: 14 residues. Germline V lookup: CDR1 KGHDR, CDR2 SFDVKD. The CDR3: CATSDRFGDNEQFF. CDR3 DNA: TGTGCCACCAGTGATAGATTCGGGGACAATGAGCAGTTCTTC.

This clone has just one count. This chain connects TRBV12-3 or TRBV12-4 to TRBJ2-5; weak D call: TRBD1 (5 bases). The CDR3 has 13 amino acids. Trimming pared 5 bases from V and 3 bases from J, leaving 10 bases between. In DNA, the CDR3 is TGTGCCAGCAGTCGAGACAGAGAAGAGACCCAGTACTTC. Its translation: CASSRDREETQYF.

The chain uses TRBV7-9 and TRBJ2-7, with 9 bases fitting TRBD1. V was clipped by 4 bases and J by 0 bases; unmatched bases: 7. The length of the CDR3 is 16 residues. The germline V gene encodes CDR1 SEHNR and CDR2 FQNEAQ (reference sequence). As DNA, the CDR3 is TGTGCCAGCAGCTCCAGACGGGACAGGGCCTCCTACGAGCAGTACTTC. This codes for CASSSRRDRASYEQYF.

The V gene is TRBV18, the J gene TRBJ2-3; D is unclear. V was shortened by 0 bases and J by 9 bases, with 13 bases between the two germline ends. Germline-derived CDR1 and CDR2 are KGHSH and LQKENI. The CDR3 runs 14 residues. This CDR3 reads CASSPPAQAPTQYF. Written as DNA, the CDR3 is TGTGCCAGCTCACCACCGGCCCAGGCCCCGACGCAGTATTTT. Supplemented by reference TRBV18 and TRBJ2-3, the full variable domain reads NAGVMQNPRHLVRRRGQEARLRCSPMKGHSHVYWYRQLPEEGLKFMVYLQKENIIDESGMPKERFSAEFPKEGPSILRIQQVVRGDSAAYFCASSPPAQAPTQYFGPGTRLTVL.

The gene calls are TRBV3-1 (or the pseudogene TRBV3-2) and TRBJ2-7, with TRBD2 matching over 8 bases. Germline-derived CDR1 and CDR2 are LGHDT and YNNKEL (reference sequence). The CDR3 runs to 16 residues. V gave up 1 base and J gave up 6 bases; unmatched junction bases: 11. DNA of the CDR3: TGTGCCAGCAGCCAAGTAGGAGCGGGAGCCCCAGGCGAGCAGTACTTC. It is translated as CASSQVGAGAPGEQYF.

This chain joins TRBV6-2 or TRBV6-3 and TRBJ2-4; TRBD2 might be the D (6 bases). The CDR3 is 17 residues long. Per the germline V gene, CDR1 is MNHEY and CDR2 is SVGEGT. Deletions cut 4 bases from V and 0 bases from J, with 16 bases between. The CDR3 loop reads CASSLPLARLAKNIQYF. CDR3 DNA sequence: TGTGCCAGCAGTTTACCGCTAGCGAGGTTAGCCAAAAACATTCAGTACTTC.

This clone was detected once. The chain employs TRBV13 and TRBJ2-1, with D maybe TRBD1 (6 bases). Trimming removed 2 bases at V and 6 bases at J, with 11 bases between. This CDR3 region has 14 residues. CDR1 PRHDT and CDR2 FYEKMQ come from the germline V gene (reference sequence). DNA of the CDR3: TGTGCCAGCAGCTTAAACAGGGTCGGCAATGAGCAGTTCTTC. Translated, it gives CASSLNRVGNEQFF. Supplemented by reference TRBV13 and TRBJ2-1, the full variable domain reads AAGVIQSPRHLIKEKRETATLKCYPIPRHDTVYWYQQGPGQDPQFLISFYEKMQSDKGSIPDRFSAQQFSDYHSELNMSSLELGDSALYFCASSLNRVGNEQFFGPGTRLTVL.

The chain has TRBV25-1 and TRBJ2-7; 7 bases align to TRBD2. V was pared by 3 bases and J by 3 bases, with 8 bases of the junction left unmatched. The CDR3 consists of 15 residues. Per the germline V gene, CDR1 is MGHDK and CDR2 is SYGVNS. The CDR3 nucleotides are TGTGCCAGCAGTGATCGGCGGGAGTTAGGCTACGAGCAGTACTTC. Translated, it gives CASSDRRELGYEQYF.

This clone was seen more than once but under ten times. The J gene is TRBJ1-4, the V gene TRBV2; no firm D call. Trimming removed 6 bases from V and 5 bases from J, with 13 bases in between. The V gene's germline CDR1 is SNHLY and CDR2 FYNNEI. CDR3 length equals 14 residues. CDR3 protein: CASRAGLSNEKLFF. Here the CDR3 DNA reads TGTGCCAGCAGAGCCGGACTGTCAAATGAAAAACTGTTTTTT. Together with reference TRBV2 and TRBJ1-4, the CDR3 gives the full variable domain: EPEVTQTPSHQVTQMGQEVILRCVPISNHLYFYWYRQILGQKVEFLVSFYNNEISEKSEIFDDQFSVERPDGSNFTLKIRSTKLEDSAMYFCASRAGLSNEKLFFGSGTQLSVL.

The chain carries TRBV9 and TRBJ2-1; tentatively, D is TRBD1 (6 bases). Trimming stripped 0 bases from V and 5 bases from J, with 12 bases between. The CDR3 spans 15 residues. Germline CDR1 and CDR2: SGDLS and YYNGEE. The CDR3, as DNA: TGTGCCAGCAGCGTAGCTCCCGACAGGAACAATGAGCAGTTCTTC. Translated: CASSVAPDRNNEQFF.

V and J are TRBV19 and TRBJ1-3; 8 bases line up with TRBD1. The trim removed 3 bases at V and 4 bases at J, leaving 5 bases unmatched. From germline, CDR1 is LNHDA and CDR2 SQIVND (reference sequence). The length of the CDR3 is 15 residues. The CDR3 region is CASSIPGQVGNTIYF. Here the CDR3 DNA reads TGTGCCAGTAGTATCCCGGGACAGGTGGGAAACACCATATATTTT. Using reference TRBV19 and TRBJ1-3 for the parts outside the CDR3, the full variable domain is DGGITQSPKYLFRKEGQNVTLSCEQNLNHDAMYWYRQDPGQGLRLIYYSQIVNDFQKGDIAEGYSVSREKKESFPLTVTSAQKNPTAFYLCASSIPGQVGNTIYFGEGSWLTVV.

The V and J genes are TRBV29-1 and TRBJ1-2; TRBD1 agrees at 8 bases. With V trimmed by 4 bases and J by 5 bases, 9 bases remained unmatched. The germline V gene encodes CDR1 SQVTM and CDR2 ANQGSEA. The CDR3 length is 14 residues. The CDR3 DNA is TGCAGCGTTGGGCAGGGGGACAGGAGATATGGCTACACCTTC. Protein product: CSVGQGDRRYGYTF.